These T cell receptor beta chains were read from a single sample in a study of neurological immune-mediated disorders. TCRdb fed the 5' RACE reads into MiXCR, producing one record per CDR3 protein. The data hold 25,000 or so distinct CDR3 sequences, with approximately 12% observed a single time. The specimen sequenced was PBMCs. The source of these receptors is a man in his 60s in good health. CDR3s include the opening cysteine and the closing phenylalanine or tryptophan. Fields, in order: D gene, V gene, J gene, clone size, CDR3 DNA, CDR3 protein. The D gene is left open where the match is weak. Rows may omit the clone size; those that give it use once, few, many or a size class.

NA,TRBV20-1,TRBJ2-5,NA,TGCAGTGCTAAAGAAGGGAAGGAGACCCAGTACTTC,CSAKEGKETQYF
TRBD2,TRBV6-5,TRBJ2-7,NA,TGTGCCAGCAGTTACGTTAGGGTCGGGACTAGCGGATACTTATCCTCCTACGAGCAGTACTTC,CASSYVRVGTSGYLSSYEQYF
NA,TRBV12-3/TRBV12-4,TRBJ2-2,many,TGTGCCAGCAGTCGTCTTGAGGCCGGGGAGCTGTTTTTT,CASSRLEAGELFF
NA,TRBV15,TRBJ1-4,many,TGTGCCACCAGCCGAGATCGTGGTGAAGCTGAAAAACTGTTTTTT,CATSRDRGEAEKLFF
NA,TRBV12-3/TRBV12-4,TRBJ2-7,many,TGTGCCAGCAAGGGTGAAACCTACGAGCAGTACTTC,CASKGETYEQYF
NA,TRBV11-3,TRBJ2-1,many,TGTGCCAGCGGCCCCCAGGGTGTTGCATCTGTGGAGTTCTTC,CASGPQGVASVEFF
TRBD2,TRBV7-2,TRBJ2-7,many,TGTGCCAGCAGCCCGACTAGCGGGAGAGTATACGAGCAGTACTTC,CASSPTSGRVYEQYF
TRBD2,TRBV3-1,TRBJ2-1,many,TGTGCCAGCAGGCGGGGGTTAGGTGAGCAGTTCTTC,CASRRGLGEQFF
NA,TRBV5-6,TRBJ2-1,NA,TGTGCCAGCAGCTTGGTGGGTGACCCTAACCATGACCAGTTCTTC,CASSLVGDPNHDQFF
NA,TRBV20-1,TRBJ2-7,many,TGCAGTGCTAGCCCCGGCCGCCAGCAGTACTTC,CSASPGRQQYF
TRBD2,TRBV5-5,TRBJ2-1,NA,TGTGCCAGCAGCTTCGGACTAGCGGATTACAATGAGCAGTTCTTC,CASSFGLADYNEQFF
TRBD2,TRBV20-1,TRBJ2-2,medium-sized,TGCAGTGCTTATTCTCCGGGACTAGCGGGACTTTATCGCACCGGGGAGCTGTTTTTT,CSAYSPGLAGLYRTGELFF
TRBD1,TRBV7-2,TRBJ1-5,many,TGTGCCAGCAGCCGCGGACAGGGGGAGAATCAGCCCCAGCATTTT,CASSRGQGENQPQHF
NA,TRBV9,TRBJ2-1,many,TGTGCCAGCAGCGTTTCCAGGGGGGGGAATGAGCAGTTCTTC,CASSVSRGGNEQFF
NA,TRBV5-1,TRBJ2-3,many,TGCGCCAGCAGCTTGGACGGGAGCCGCACAGATACGCAGTATTTT,CASSLDGSRTDTQYF
TRBD1,TRBV12-3/TRBV12-4,TRBJ2-5,many,TGTGCCAGCAGTACTACAGGGGGCTCGGAGACCCAGTACTTC,CASSTTGGSETQYF
TRBD1,TRBV3-1,TRBJ2-7,many,TGTGCCAGCAGCTGGGACAGGGGATACGAGCAGTACTTC,CASSWDRGYEQYF
NA,TRBV29-1,TRBJ1-2,many,TGCAGCGTTGATCCAGCGATCAACTATGGCTACACCTTC,CSVDPAINYGYTF
TRBD1,TRBV11-3,TRBJ2-5,NA,TGTGTCAGCAGCTCCGGGACAGGGGAAACAGAGACCCAGTACTTC,CVSSSGTGETETQYF
NA,TRBV5-1,TRBJ2-7,many,TGCGCCAGCAGCCCGGCTGACAGGTTGTCCTACGAGCAGTACTTC,CASSPADRLSYEQYF
NA,TRBV4-3,TRBJ2-7,once,TGCGCCAGCGCCCAAGGCCCCCAACCTTACGAGCAGTACTTC,CASAQGPQPYEQYF
NA,TRBV2,TRBJ2-3,many,TGTGCCAGCCTCCGCGTAGAGGCAGATACGCAGTATTTT,CASLRVEADTQYF
NA,TRBV5-1,TRBJ2-3,medium-sized,TGCGCCAGCAGCTTGGGTCGGAGAAGCACAGATACGCAGTATTTT,CASSLGRRSTDTQYF
TRBD1,TRBV29-1,TRBJ1-2,many,TGCAGCGTTGGACAGGGTGGAAACTATGGCTACACCTTC,CSVGQGGNYGYTF
NA,TRBV4-2,TRBJ1-1,many,TGTGCCAGCAGCCTACGGACGGGGACTGAAGCTTTCTTT,CASSLRTGTEAFF
NA,TRBV5-6,TRBJ1-4,many,TGTGCCAGCAGCTTCCTACAGGGTTCTAATGAAAAACTGTTTTTT,CASSFLQGSNEKLFF
NA,TRBV5-1,TRBJ1-1,many,TGCGCCAGCAGCATCGCCGGCGGGAACACTGAAGCTTTCTTT,CASSIAGGNTEAFF
NA,TRBV6-6,TRBJ2-7,many,TGTGCCAGCAGTTACTGGGATTTCGGGGAGCAGTACTTC,CASSYWDFGEQYF
NA,TRBV29-1,TRBJ2-1,many,TGCAGCGTTGAATCAGGGCTGCGGAATGAGCAGTTCTTC,CSVESGLRNEQFF
NA,TRBV4-1,TRBJ2-7,many,TGCGCCAGCAGCCTAAAACAGGAAAACTACGAGCAGTACTTC,CASSLKQENYEQYF
NA,TRBV29-1,TRBJ1-3,many,TGCAGCGTTGATACGGGGATAGGCGGAAACACCATATATTTT,CSVDTGIGGNTIYF
NA,TRBV5-1,TRBJ1-5,many,TGCGCCAGCAGCTTGGTTACTGGCCCTGGTCGGCCCCAGCATTTT,CASSLVTGPGRPQHF
NA,TRBV6-5,TRBJ2-2,many,TGTGCCAGCAGATGGGGGGGGCGGACCGGGGAGCTGTTTTTT,CASRWGGRTGELFF
NA,TRBV12-3/TRBV12-4,TRBJ2-2,NA,TGTGCCAGCAGTTTTGGCTTACCCCACGGGGAGCTGTTTTTT,CASSFGLPHGELFF
NA,TRBV28,TRBJ2-2,many,TGTGCCAGCAGTTTACCTTACACCGGGGAGCTGTTTTTT,CASSLPYTGELFF
NA,TRBV6-5,TRBJ1-2,many,TGTGCCAGCAGTTACATTGAACACTATGGCTACACCTTC,CASSYIEHYGYTF
NA,TRBV29-1,TRBJ2-3,many,TGCAGCGCATACACAGATACGCAGTATTTT,CSAYTDTQYF
NA,TRBV5-1,TRBJ2-7,many,TGCGCCAGCAGCTTGGGGTGGGAGTCCCACGAGCAGTACTTC,CASSLGWESHEQYF